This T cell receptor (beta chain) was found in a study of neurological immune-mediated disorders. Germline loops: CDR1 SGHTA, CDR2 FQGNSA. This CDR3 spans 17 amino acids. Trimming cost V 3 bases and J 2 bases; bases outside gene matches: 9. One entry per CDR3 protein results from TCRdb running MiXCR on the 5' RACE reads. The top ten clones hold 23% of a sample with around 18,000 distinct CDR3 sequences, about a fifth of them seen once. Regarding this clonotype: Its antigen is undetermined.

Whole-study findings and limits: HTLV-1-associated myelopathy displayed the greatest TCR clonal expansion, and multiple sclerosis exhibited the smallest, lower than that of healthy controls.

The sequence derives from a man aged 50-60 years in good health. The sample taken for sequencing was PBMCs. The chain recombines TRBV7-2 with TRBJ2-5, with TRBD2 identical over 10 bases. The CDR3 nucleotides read TGTGCCAGCAGCTTCACTAGCGGGACACTAGGGCAAGAGACCCAGTACTTC. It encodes CASSFTSGTLGQETQYF.